One and the same sample provided the 6 T cell receptor beta chains below, sequenced in a study of blood T cell repertoires in COVID-19. The table came from immunoSEQ multiplex PCR; TCRdb's copy has only in-frame clones and leaves some out. Of fewer than 400,000 clones in the sample, around 90% are singletons; the top ten hold around 3%. Sequenced input: peripheral blood. The source is a human donor in a cohort sampled during active COVID-19.

V usage is TRBV7-8 and J usage is TRBJ2-5; tentative D call: TRBD1 (6 bases). Trimming stripped 4 bases from V and 9 bases from J, with 15 bases between. The CDR3 length is 13 residues. Germline V gives CDR1 SGHVS, CDR2 FQNEAQ. In DNA form, the CDR3 reads TGTGCCAGCAGCTCCACCAACAGGGACCCCCAGTACTTC. Translated, it gives CASSSTNRDPQYF.

The CDR3 reads CASQGVSTDTQYF. The DNA of the CDR3 is TGCGCCAGCCAAGGGGTATCCACAGATACGCAGTATTTT. The chain recombines TRBV5-1 with TRBJ2-3, with a weak D call TRBD1 (5 bases). Trimming cost V 7 bases and J 2 bases, with 11 bases left between them. CDR1 and CDR2 (germline): SGHRS, YFSETQ. The CDR3 loop spans 13 amino acids.

This chain connects TRBV6-6 to TRBJ1-3, with D possibly TRBD1 on 5 matching bases. This CDR3 is built from 16 residues. V was cut by 7 bases and J by 0 bases, with 16 bases left in between. Germline-derived CDR1 and CDR2 are MNHNY and SVGAGI (reference sequence). CDR3 nucleotide sequence: TGTGCCAGCACCCTCTCGGACATCCGCTCTGGAAACACCATATATTTT. Its protein product is CASTLSDIRSGNTIYF.

The gene calls are TRBV7-9 and TRBJ2-1; possible D gene TRBD2, 6 bases. The CDR3 has 16 residues. V dropped 5 bases and J dropped 0 bases, with 14 bases sitting between them. The germline gives CDR1 SEHNR, CDR2 FQNEAQ (reference sequence). CDR3 loop: CASSRDFFSSYNEQFF. As DNA, the CDR3 is TGTGCCAGCAGCCGGGACTTTTTTAGCTCCTACAATGAGCAGTTCTTC.

The rearrangement uses TRBV5-1 and TRBJ2-6; the D gene is possibly TRBD1 (5 bases). The CDR3 loop spans 16 amino acids. The V end was cut by 0 bases, the J end by 4 bases, with 11 bases between. Germline CDR1 is SGHRS and CDR2 is YFSETQ. The CDR3 reads CASSLEGASGANVLTF. As DNA, the CDR3 is TGCGCCAGCAGCTTGGAAGGGGCAAGCGGGGCCAACGTCCTGACTTTC.

This clone was seen once. The chain uses TRBV28 and TRBJ2-2; TRBD2 might be the D (5 bases). Germline-derived CDR1 and CDR2 are MDHEN and SYDVKM. The CDR3 runs 16 residues. Trimming took 5 bases from V and 1 from J, leaving 14 bases between them. The CDR3 loop reads CASSTGLRGNTGELFF. The CDR3 region has the DNA TGTGCCAGCAGTACCGGACTCCGGGGGAACACCGGGGAGCTGTTTTTT. The whole variable domain, remainder taken from reference TRBV28 and TRBJ2-2, is DVKVTQSSRYLVKRTGEKVFLECVQDMDHENMFWYRQDPGLGLRLIYFSYDVKMKEKGDIPEGYSVSREKKERFSLILESASTNQTSMYLCASSTGLRGNTGELFFGEGSRLTVL.